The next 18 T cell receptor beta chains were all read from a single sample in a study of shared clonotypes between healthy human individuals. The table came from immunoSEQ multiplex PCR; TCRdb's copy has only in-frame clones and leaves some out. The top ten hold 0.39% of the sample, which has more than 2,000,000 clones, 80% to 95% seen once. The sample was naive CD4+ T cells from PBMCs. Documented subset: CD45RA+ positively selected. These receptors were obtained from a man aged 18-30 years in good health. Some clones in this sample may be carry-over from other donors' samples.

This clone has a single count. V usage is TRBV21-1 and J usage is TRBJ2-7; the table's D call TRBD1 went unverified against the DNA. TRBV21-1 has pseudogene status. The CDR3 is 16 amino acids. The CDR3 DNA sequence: TGTGCCAGCGGGTTTCTGATACAGGGATTTTTCTACGAGCAGTACTTC. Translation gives CASGFLIQGFFYEQYF.

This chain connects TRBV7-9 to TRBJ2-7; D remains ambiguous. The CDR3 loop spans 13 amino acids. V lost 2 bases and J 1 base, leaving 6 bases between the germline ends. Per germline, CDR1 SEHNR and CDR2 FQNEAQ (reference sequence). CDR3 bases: TGTGCCAGCAGCTTAAGCGTTTCCTACGAGCAGTACTTC. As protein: CASSLSVSYEQYF.

CDR3 protein: CASSLTGAYEQYF. CDR3 DNA sequence: TGTGCCAGCAGTTTAACAGGGGCCTACGAGCAGTACTTC. This chain links TRBV27 with TRBJ2-7; the match to TRBD1 covers 7 bases. After removal of 2 bases from V and 2 bases from J, the junction contained 0 bases not matched to a gene. Germline V gene sequence: CDR1 MNHEY, CDR2 SMNVEV (reference sequence). CDR3 size: 13 residues.

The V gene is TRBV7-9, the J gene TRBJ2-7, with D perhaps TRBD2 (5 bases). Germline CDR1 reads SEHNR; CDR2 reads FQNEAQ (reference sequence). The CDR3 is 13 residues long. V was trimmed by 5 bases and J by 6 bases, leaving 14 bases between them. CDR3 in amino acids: CASSREDRGEQYF. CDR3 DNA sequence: TGTGCCAGCAGCCGCGAAGACCGGGGCGAGCAGTACTTC.

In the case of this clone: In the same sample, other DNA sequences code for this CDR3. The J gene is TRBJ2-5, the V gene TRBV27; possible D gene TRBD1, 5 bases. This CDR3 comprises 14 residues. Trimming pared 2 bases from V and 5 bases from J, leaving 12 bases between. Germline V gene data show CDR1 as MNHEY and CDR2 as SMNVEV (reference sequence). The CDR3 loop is CASSLMQGGETQYF. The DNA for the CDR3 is TGTGCCAGCAGTTTAATGCAGGGTGGCGAGACCCAGTACTTC.

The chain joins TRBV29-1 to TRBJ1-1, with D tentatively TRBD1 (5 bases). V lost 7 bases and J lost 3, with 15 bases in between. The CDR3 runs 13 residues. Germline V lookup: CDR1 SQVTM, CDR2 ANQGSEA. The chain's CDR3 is CSGRGARDTEAFF. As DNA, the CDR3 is TGCAGCGGAAGGGGCGCCCGGGACACTGAAGCTTTCTTT.

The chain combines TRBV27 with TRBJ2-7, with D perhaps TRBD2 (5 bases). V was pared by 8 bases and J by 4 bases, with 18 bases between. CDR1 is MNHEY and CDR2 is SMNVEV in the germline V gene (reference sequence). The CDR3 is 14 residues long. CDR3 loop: CASRLSGIIYEQYF. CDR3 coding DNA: TGTGCCAGCCGCCTTTCCGGGATAATTTACGAGCAGTACTTC.

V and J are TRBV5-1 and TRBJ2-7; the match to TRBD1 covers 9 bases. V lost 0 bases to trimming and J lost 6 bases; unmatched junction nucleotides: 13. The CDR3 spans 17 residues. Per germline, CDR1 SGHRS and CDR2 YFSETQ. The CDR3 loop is CASSLAPSRQGVVEQYF. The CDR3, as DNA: TGCGCCAGCAGCTTGGCTCCCTCTAGACAGGGGGTGGTCGAGCAGTACTTC.

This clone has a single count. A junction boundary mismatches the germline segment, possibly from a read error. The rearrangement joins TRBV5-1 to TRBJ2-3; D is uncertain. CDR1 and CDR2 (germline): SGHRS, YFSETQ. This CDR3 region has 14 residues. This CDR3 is CASRLGPQGDTQYF. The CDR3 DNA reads TGCGCCAGCAGATTGGGCCCTCAAGGTGATACGCAGTATTTT.

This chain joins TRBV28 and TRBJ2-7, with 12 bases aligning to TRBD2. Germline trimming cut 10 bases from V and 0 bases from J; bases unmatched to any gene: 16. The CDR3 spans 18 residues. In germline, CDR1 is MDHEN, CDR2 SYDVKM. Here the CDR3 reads CATFTPSGRALSSYEQYF. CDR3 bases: TGTGCCACCTTCACCCCTAGCGGGAGGGCCCTTAGCTCCTACGAGCAGTACTTC. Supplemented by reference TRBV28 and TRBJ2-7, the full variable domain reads DVKVTQSSRYLVKRTGEKVFLECVQDMDHENMFWYRQDPGLGLRLIYFSYDVKMKEKGDIPEGYSVSREKKERFSLILESASTNQTSMYLCATFTPSGRALSSYEQYFGPGTRLTVT.

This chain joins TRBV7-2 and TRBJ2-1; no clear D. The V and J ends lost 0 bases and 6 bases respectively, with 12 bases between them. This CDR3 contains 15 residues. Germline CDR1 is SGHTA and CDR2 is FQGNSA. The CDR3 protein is CASSLAVLKGNEQFF. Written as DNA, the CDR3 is TGTGCCAGCAGCTTAGCGGTACTAAAGGGCAATGAGCAGTTCTTC.

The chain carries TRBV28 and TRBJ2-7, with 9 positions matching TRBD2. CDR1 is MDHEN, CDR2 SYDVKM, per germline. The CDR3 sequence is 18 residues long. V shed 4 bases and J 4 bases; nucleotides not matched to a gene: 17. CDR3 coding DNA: TGTGCCAGCAGTTCCGCTCACCGTTCGGGACTAGCACTTTACGAGCAGTACTTC. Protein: CASSSAHRSGLALYEQYF.

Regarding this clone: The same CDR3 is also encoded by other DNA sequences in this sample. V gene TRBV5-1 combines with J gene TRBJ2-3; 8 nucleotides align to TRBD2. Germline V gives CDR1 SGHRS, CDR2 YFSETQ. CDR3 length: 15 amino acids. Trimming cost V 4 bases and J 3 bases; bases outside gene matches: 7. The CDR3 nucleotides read TGCGCCAGCAGCCCCACGGGGGGGAGTACAGATACGCAGTATTTT. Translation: CASSPTGGSTDTQYF.

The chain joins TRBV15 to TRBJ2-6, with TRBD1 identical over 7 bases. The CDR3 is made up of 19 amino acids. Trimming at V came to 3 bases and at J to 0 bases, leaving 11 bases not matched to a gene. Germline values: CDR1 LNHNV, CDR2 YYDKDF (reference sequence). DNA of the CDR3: TGTGCCACCAGCAGGGCCACCGGGACAGTTCTCTCTGGGGCCAACGTCCTGACTTTC. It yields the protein CATSRATGTVLSGANVLTF.

CDR3 sequence (DNA): TGCGCCAGCAGCGGCGGGACTAGCGGGAGGGGGACCCAGTACTTC. It yields the protein CASSGGTSGRGTQYF. The gene calls are TRBV5-1 and TRBJ2-5; 16 bases align to TRBD2. The ends lost 4 bases at V and 7 bases at J; junction bases unmatched: 4. Germline CDR1 is SGHRS and CDR2 is YFSETQ. The CDR3 sequence is 15 residues long. Complete variable domain (other parts from reference TRBV5-1 and TRBJ2-5): KAGVTQTPRYLIKTRGQQVTLSCSPISGHRSVSWYQQTPGQGLQFLFEYFSETQRNKGNFPGRFSGRQFSNSRSEMNVSTLELGDSALYLCASSGGTSGRGTQYFGPGTRLLVL.

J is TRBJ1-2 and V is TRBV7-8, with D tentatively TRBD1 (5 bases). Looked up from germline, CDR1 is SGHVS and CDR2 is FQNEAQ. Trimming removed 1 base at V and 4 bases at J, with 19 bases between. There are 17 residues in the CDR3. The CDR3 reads CASSLGLPGGTIYGYTF. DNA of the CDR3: TGTGCCAGCAGCTTAGGACTTCCCGGCGGGACGATCTATGGCTACACCTTC.

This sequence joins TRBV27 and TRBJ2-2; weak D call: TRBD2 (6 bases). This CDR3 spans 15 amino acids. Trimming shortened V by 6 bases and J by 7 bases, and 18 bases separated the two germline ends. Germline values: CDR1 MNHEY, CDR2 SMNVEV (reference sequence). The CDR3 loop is CASREGTFVGGELFF. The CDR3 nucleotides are TGTGCCAGCAGAGAAGGGACTTTCGTTGGCGGGGAGCTGTTTTTT.

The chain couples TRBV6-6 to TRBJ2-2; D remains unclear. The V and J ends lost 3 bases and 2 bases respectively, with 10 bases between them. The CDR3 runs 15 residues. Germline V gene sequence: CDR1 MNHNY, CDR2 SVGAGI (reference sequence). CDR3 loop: CASSYSDQNTGELFF. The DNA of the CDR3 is TGTGCCAGCAGTTATTCCGACCAAAACACCGGGGAGCTGTTTTTT.